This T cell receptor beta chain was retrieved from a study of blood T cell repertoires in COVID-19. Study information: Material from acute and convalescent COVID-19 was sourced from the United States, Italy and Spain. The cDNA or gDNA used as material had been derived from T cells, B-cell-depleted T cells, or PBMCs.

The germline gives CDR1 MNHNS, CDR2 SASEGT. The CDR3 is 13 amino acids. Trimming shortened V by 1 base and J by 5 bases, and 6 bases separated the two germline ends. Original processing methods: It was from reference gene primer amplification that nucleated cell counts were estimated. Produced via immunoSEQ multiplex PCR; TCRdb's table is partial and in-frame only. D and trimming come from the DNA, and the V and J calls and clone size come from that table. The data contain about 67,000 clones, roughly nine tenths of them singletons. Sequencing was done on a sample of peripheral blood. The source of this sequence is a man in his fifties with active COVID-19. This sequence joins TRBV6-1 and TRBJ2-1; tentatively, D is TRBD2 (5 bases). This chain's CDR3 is CASSEGTHNEQFF. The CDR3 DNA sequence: TGTGCCAGCAGTGAAGGGACTCACAATGAGCAGTTCTTC.